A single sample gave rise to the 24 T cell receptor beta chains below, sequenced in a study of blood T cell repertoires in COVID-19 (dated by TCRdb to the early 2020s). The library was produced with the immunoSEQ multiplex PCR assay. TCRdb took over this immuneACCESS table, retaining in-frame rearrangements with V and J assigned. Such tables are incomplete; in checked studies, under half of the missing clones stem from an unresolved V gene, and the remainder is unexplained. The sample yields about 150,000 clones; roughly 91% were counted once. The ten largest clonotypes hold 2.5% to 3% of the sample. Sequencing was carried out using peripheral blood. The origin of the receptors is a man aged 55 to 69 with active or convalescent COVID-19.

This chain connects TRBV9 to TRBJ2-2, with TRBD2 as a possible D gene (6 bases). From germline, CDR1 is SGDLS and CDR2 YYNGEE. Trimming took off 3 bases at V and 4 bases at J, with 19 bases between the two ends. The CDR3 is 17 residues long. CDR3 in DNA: TGTGCCAGCAGCGCGCACGACGGGCGGGACCCCACCGGGGAGCTGTTTTTT. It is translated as CASSAHDGRDPTGELFF.

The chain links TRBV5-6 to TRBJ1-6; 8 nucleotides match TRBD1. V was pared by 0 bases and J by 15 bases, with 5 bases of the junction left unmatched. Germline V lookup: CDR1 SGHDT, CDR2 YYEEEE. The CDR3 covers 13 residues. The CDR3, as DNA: TGTGCCAGCAGCTTGGACAGGGGGGAGCTCCTCCACTTT. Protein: CASSLDRGELLHF.

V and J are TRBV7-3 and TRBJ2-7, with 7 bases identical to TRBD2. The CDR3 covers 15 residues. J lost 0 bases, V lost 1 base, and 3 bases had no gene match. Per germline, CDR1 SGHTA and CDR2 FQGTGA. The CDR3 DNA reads TGTGCCAGCAGCTTAAGCGGGGGACCCTCCTACGAGCAGTACTTC. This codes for CASSLSGGPSYEQYF.

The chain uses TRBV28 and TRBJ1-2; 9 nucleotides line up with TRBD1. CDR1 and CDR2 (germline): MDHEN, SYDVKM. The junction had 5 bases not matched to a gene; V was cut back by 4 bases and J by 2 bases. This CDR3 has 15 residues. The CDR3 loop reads CASSYLGQGNYGYTF. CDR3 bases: TGTGCCAGCAGTTACCTCGGACAGGGGAACTATGGCTACACCTTC.

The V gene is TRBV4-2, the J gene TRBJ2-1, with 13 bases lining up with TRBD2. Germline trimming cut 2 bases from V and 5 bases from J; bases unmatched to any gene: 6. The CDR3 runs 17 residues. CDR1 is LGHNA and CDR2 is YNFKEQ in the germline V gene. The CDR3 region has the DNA TGTGCCAGCAGCCAAAACGCCGGGACTAGCGGGGACAATGAGCAGTTCTTC. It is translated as CASSQNAGTSGDNEQFF.

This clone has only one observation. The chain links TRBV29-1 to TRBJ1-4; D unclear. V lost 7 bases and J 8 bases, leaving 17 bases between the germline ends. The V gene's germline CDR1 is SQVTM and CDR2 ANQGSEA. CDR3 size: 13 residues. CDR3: CSATGLSSEKLFF. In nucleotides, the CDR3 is TGCAGCGCAACTGGACTTTCATCAGAAAAACTGTTTTTT.

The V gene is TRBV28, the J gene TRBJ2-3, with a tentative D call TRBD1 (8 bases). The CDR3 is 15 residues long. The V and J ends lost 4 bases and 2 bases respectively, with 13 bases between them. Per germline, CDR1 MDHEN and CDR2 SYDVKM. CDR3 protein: CASSYTGGATDTQYF. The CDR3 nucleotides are TGTGCCAGCAGTTACACAGGGGGGGCCACAGATACGCAGTATTTT.

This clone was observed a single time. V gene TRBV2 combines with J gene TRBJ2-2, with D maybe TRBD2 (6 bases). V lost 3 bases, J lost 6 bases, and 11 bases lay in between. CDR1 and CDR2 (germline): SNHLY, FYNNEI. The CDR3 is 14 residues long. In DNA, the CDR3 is TGTGCCAGCAGTGATTTGGGGGGAGCCGGGGAGCTGTTTTTT. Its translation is CASSDLGGAGELFF. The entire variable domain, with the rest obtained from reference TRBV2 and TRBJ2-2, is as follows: EPEVTQTPSHQVTQMGQEVILRCVPISNHLYFYWYRQILGQKVEFLVSFYNNEISEKSEIFDDQFSVERPDGSNFTLKIRSTKLEDSAMYFCASSDLGGAGELFFGEGSRLTVL.

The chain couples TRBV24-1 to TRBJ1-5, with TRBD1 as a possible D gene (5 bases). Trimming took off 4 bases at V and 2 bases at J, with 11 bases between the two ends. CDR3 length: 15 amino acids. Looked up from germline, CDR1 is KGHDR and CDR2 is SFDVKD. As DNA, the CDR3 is TGTGCCACCAGTGACCAGGGAAAGGGCAATCAGCCCCAGCATTTT. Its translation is CATSDQGKGNQPQHF.

This CDR3 is CASSFQGAYNEQFF. The CDR3 DNA is TGTGCCAGCAGCTTTCAGGGGGCCTACAATGAGCAGTTCTTC. The gene calls are TRBV7-9 and TRBJ2-1; 7 positions agree with TRBD1. Per the germline V gene, CDR1 is SEHNR and CDR2 is FQNEAQ (reference sequence). Germline trimming cut 3 bases from V and 2 bases from J; bases unmatched to any gene: 1. The CDR3 sequence is 14 residues long.

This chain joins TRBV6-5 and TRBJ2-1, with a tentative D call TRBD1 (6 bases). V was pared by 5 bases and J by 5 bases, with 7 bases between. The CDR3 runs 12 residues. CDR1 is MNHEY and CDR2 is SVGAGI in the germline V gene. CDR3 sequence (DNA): TGTGCCAGCAGTCGACAGGACAATGAGCAGTTCTTC. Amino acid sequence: CASSRQDNEQFF.

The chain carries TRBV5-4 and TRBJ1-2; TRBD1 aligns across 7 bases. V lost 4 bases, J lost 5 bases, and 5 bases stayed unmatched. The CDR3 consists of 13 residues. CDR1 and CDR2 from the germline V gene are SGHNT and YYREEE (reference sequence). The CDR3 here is CASSPTGQYGYTF. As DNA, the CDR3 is TGTGCCAGCAGCCCGACAGGGCAATATGGCTACACCTTC.

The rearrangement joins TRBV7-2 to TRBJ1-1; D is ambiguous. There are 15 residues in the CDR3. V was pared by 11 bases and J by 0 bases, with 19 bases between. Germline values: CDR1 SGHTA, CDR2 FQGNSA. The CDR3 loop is CASKRGFNMNTEAFF. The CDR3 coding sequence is TGTGCCTCCAAACGTGGTTTTAACATGAACACTGAAGCTTTCTTT.

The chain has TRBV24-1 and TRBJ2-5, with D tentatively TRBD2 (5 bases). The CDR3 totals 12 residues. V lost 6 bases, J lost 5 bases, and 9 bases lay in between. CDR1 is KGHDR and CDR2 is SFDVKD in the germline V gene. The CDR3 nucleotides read TGTGCCACCAGTAGGCGCGGGGAGACCCAGTACTTC. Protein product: CATSRRGETQYF.

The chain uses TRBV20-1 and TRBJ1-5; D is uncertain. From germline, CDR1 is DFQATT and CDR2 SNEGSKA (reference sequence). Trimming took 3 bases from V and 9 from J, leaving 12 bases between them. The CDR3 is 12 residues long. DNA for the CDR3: TGCAGTGCTAGTAACGCCGAGCCGCCCCAGCATTTT. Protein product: CSASNAEPPQHF.

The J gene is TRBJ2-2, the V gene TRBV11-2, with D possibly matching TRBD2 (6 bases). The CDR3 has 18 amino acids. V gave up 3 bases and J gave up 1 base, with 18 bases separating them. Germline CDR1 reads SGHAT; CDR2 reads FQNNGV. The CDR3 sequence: CASSLGLSLLENTGELFF. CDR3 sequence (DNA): TGTGCCAGCAGCTTGGGACTTAGCCTTTTAGAGAACACCGGGGAGCTGTTTTTT.

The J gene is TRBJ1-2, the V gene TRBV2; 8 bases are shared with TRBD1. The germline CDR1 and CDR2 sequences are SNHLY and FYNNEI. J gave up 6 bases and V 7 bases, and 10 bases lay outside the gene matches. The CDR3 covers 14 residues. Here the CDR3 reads CASTSFRTGNGYTF. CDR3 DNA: TGTGCCAGCACCTCGTTCCGGACAGGGAATGGCTACACCTTC. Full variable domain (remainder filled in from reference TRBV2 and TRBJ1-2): EPEVTQTPSHQVTQMGQEVILRCVPISNHLYFYWYRQILGQKVEFLVSFYNNEISEKSEIFDDQFSVERPDGSNFTLKIRSTKLEDSAMYFCASTSFRTGNGYTFGSGTRLTVV.

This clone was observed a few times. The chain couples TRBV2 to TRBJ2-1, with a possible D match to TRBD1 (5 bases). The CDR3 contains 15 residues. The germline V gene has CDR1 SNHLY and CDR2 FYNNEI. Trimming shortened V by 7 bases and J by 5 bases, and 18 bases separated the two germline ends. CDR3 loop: CASTQGRRQHNEQFF. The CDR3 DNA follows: TGTGCCAGCACCCAGGGCCGGAGACAGCACAATGAGCAGTTCTTC.

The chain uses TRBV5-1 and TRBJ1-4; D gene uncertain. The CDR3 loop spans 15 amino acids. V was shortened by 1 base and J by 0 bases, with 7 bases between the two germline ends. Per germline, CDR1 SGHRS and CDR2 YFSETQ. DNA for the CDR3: TGCGCCAGCAGCTTGCAACAAGCAACTAATGAAAAACTGTTTTTT. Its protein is CASSLQQATNEKLFF.

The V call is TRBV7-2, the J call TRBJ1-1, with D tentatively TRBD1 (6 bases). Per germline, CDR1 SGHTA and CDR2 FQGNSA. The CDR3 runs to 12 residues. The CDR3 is CVTGTLNTEAFF. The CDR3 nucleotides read TGTGTCACCGGGACACTGAACACTGAAGCTTTCTTT.

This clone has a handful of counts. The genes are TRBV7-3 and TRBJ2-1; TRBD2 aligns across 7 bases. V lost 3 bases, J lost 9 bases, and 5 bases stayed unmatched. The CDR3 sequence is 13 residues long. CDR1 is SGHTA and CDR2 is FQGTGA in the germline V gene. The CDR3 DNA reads TGTGCCAGCAGCTTCAGGAGGGAGGGTGAGCAGTTCTTC. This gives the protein CASSFRREGEQFF. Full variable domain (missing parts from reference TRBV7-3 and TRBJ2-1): GAGVSQTPSNKVTEKGKYVELRCDPISGHTALYWYRQSLGQGPEFLIYFQGTGAADDSGLPNDRFFAVRPEGSVSTLKIQRTERGDSAVYLCASSFRREGEQFFGPGTRLTVL.

DNA for the CDR3: TGTGCCAGCACCGACCGATTAGGACAGAGCACAGATACGCAGTATTTT. It yields the protein CASTDRLGQSTDTQYF. The chain joins TRBV28 to TRBJ2-3, with D possibly TRBD1 on 6 matching bases. The CDR3 covers 16 residues. Deletions cut 7 bases from V and 0 bases from J, with 17 bases between. Germline V CDR1 and CDR2: MDHEN, SYDVKM.

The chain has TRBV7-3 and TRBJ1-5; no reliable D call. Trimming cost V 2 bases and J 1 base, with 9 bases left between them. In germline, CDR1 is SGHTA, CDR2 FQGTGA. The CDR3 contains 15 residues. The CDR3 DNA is TGTGCCAGCAGCTTATCGCGGTTAAGCAATCAGCCCCAGCATTTT. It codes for CASSLSRLSNQPQHF.

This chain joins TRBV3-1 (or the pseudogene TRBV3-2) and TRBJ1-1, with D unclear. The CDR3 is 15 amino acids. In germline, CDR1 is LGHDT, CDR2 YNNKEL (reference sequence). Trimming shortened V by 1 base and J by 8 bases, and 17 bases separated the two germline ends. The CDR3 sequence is CASSQVSGKTSEAFF. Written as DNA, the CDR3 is TGTGCCAGCAGCCAAGTCTCCGGGAAAACGTCGGAAGCTTTCTTT.